The present entry profiles one T cell receptor beta chain with its context. Its antigen is undetermined. The data derive from a study of cytomegalovirus exposure and HLA in healthy donors. Whole-study results and caveats: Testing in vitro showed a few CMV-associated chains specific for CMV antigens.

Germline V gives CDR1 WSHSY, CDR2 SAAADI. The CDR3 loop spans 12 amino acids. With 4 bases removed from V and 8 bases from J, the gap between germline ends came to 11 bases. Amplification used 60 Vbeta primers and 13 Jbeta primers. The protocol was immunoSEQ multiplex PCR, while the TCRdb copy is restricted to in-frame clones and leaves out a portion. The sample lists more than 140,000 clones, almost 80% seen once, with roughly 0.68% in the top ten. Sequencing used PBMCs. The TCR originated in a male donor in good health and CMV-seronegative. This chain connects TRBV10-2 to TRBJ1-2; D is ambiguous. CDR3 DNA sequence: TGCGCCAGCAGTGCGGGGAATCGCGGCTACACCTTC. This codes for CASSAGNRGYTF.